Reported below is one T cell receptor (beta chain). Amplification of ligated cDNA took four PCR rounds with SP2 and nested alpha and beta constant primers. One entry per CDR3 protein, called by TCRdb with MiXCR from the UMI-ligation and nested PCR reads. The repertoire holds more than 20,000 distinct CDR3 sequences, roughly 6% seen once, with 6.2% in the top ten. This sample is drawn from a study of naive and memory T cell subsets. Treatment defined: skin biopsy from PPD injection site in Mantoux-positive individual. An oligonucleotide containing a UMI was ligated to the 3' end of TCR cDNA. Tuberculin skin test biopsies were taken where PPD was injected in Mantoux-positive people. With V trimmed by 5 bases and J by 3 bases, 6 bases remained unmatched. This CDR3 comprises 16 residues. The germline gives CDR1 LNHDA, CDR2 SQIVND (reference sequence).

The sequences come from skin, collected from a tuberculin skin test site. This receptor was taken from an adult in good health. The gene calls are TRBV19 and TRBJ2-2, with TRBD2 identical over 10 bases. CDR3 in amino acids: CASSVPTSGYTGELFF. For the CDR3, the DNA is TGTGCCAGTAGTGTCCCGACTAGCGGGTACACCGGGGAGCTGTTTTTT.